This T cell receptor (beta chain) was sequenced during a study of identical twins. The study's findings and limits: Possibly, invariant MAIT and iNKT cells partly confounded zero-insertion analyses.

The authors used template switching to add a universal primer site and gave cDNA unique molecular identifiers. TCRdb processed the 5' RACE reads anew with MiXCR; each CDR3 protein has one entry. The table has around 340,000 distinct CDR3 sequences, approximately 9.1% seen once. This clonotype was counted between two and nine times. Its antigen is as yet unknown. CDR1 and CDR2 from the germline V gene are SGHDN and FVKESK. V shed 5 bases and J shed 3 bases, with 11 bases lying between them. This CDR3 is 13 amino acids long. Sequenced material: naive T cells sorted from blood. V is TRBV14 and J is TRBJ2-7; perhaps TRBD2 as D (5 bases). The source of this sequence is a woman between 50 and 59 years old in good health. For the CDR3, the DNA is TGTGCCAGCAGCGTCGGACTTTTCTACGAGCAGTACTTC. Its translation: CASSVGLFYEQYF. The entire variable domain, with the rest obtained from reference TRBV14 and TRBJ2-7, is as follows: EAGVTQFPSHSVIEKGQTVTLRCDPISGHDNLYWYRRVMGKEIKFLLHFVKESKQDESGMPNNRFLAERTGGTYSTLKVQPAELEDSGVYFCASSVGLFYEQYFGPGTRLTVT.